Listed here are 18 T cell receptor beta chains from one sample, sequenced in a study of identical twins. A single record per CDR3 protein comes from TCRdb applying MiXCR to the 5' RACE reads. The sample includes some 1,700,000 distinct CDR3 sequences, 25% to 35% of them seen just once. Sequenced: cord blood. These receptors all come from a newborn girl in good health.

The chain has TRBV28 and TRBJ1-5, with no clear D. Germline values: CDR1 MDHEN, CDR2 SYDVKM. Trimming shortened V by 6 bases and J by 0 bases, and 12 bases separated the two germline ends. The CDR3 is 15 residues long. The CDR3 DNA is TGTGCCAGCAGACATGGTCCTTATAGCAATCAGCCCCAGCATTTT. Translated, it gives CASRHGPYSNQPQHF.

The sample holds a few counts of this clonotype. The chain links TRBV2 to TRBJ2-7; TRBD2 might be the D (5 bases). V gave up 3 bases and J gave up 3 bases, with 6 bases separating them. Germline V CDR1 and CDR2: SNHLY, FYNNEI. This CDR3 region has 12 residues. CDR3 sequence reads: CASSDTSYEQYF. The CDR3 DNA reads as TGTGCCAGCAGTGACACTAGCTACGAGCAGTACTTC.

This clonotype occurred many times. This chain joins TRBV27 and TRBJ2-1, with D possibly being TRBD1 (6 bases). Trimming cost V 0 bases and J 8 bases, with 11 bases left between them. The CDR3 runs 14 residues. From germline, CDR1 is MNHEY and CDR2 SMNVEV (reference sequence). The CDR3, as DNA: TGTGCCAGCAGTTTATCCACAGGGATGGATGAGCAGTTCTTC. Translating gives CASSLSTGMDEQFF.

The J gene is TRBJ2-7, the V gene TRBV20-1, with D perhaps matching TRBD2 (5 bases). Germline assignment: CDR1 DFQATT and CDR2 SNEGSKA (reference sequence). There are 16 residues in the CDR3. Trimming pared 6 bases from V and 7 bases from J, leaving 28 bases between. The CDR3 sequence is CSAPGSYRISYNEQYF. Written as DNA, the CDR3 is TGCAGTGCCCCGGGGTCCTATCGAATCTCCTACAATGAGCAGTACTTC.

V gene TRBV6-6 combines with J gene TRBJ2-1, with 8 positions matching TRBD2. Germline-derived CDR1 and CDR2 are MNHNY and SVGAGI (reference sequence). The CDR3 length is 15 residues. V dropped 7 bases and J dropped 8; count of bases not matched to a gene: 13. Here the CDR3 DNA reads TGTGCCAGCACCGTAACCGGGACTAGTATACATGAGCAGTTCTTC. Protein: CASTVTGTSIHEQFF.

The CDR3 sequence: CASSQDRRLPSYEQYF. CDR3 sequence (DNA): TGTGCCAGCAGCCAAGATAGGAGACTACCCTCCTACGAGCAGTACTTC. This chain joins TRBV3-1 and TRBJ2-7; a possible D gene is TRBD2 (5 bases). This CDR3 has 16 amino acids. V lost 0 bases, J lost 0 bases, and 12 bases lay in between. CDR1 is LGHDT and CDR2 is YNNKEL in the germline V gene (reference sequence).

This sequence joins TRBV10-3 and TRBJ2-6; TRBD1 aligns across 7 bases. Per germline, CDR1 ENHRY and CDR2 SYGVKD. With 6 bases clipped from V and 0 bases from J, the junction kept 17 bases outside the gene matches. CDR3 size: 20 residues. As DNA, the CDR3 is TGTGCCATCAGCGAAGACTTTGACAGGGTCTTTTTCTCTGGGGCCAACGTCCTGACTTTC. Translating gives CAISEDFDRVFFSGANVLTF.

On this clonotype: The junction does not match germline at one end; this may be a read error. The chain has TRBV5-6 and TRBJ1-6; the D is unclear. CDR3 length: 17 amino acids. Per germline, CDR1 SGHDT and CDR2 YYEEEE. Here the CDR3 reads CASSFYAAGDDNSPLHF. The DNA for the CDR3 is TGTGCCAGCAGCTTCTACGCGGCAGGTGATGATAATTCGCCCCTCCACTTT.

This sequence joins TRBV20-1 and TRBJ1-2; D gene uncertain. CDR1 and CDR2 (germline): DFQATT, SNEGSKA (reference sequence). V was trimmed by 0 bases and J by 3 bases, leaving 17 bases between them. The CDR3 spans 16 residues. DNA for the CDR3: TGCAGTGCTAGAGATTTGCCCAGTAGGTCGGACTATGGCTACACCTTC. Translated: CSARDLPSRSDYGYTF.

This clonotype was observed a handful of times. J is TRBJ2-1 and V is TRBV4-1; D is unresolved. V was trimmed by 1 base and J by 3 bases, leaving 19 bases between them. The CDR3 totals 18 residues. CDR1 is MGHRA and CDR2 is YSYEKL in the germline V gene. CDR3 protein: CASSQGPHIRASYNEQFF. In DNA, the CDR3 is TGCGCCAGCAGCCAAGGTCCTCATATTAGAGCTAGCTACAATGAGCAGTTCTTC.

This clonotype was detected only once. The chain couples TRBV4-1 to TRBJ2-3; the D call may be TRBD1 or TRBD2 (5 bases each). The V gene's germline CDR1 is MGHRA and CDR2 YSYEKL. The V gene lost 0 bases and the J gene lost 2 bases, with 12 bases spanning the gap. The CDR3 has 16 residues. The CDR3 protein is CASSQELRGATDTQYF. Written as DNA, the CDR3 is TGCGCCAGCAGCCAAGAATTGAGAGGGGCCACAGATACGCAGTATTTT.

This clonotype came up a few times. V is TRBV7-2 and J is TRBJ2-7; the match to TRBD1 covers 8 bases. The germline CDR1 and CDR2 sequences are SGHTA and FQGNSA. This CDR3 comprises 16 residues. Trimming removed 2 bases from V and 2 bases from J; junction bases left unmatched: 8. In DNA, the CDR3 is TGTGCCAGCAGCTTAACGGGGCAGACAGGGGCCTACGAGCAGTACTTC. Protein sequence: CASSLTGQTGAYEQYF.

This clonotype came up a few times. This chain uses TRBV5-6 with TRBJ1-2; D is perhaps TRBD1 (6 bases). The V end was cut by 4 bases, the J end by 0 bases, with 13 bases between. Germline-derived CDR1 and CDR2 are SGHDT and YYEEEE. The CDR3 contains 15 residues. The CDR3 sequence: CASSVKQGSNYGYTF. CDR3 coding DNA: TGTGCCAGCAGCGTAAAACAGGGTTCTAACTATGGCTACACCTTC.

The V and J genes are TRBV20-1 and TRBJ2-7; TRBD2 matches 11 bases. This CDR3 contains 16 residues. V was clipped by 2 bases and J by 1 base; unmatched bases: 7. Germline values: CDR1 DFQATT, CDR2 SNEGSKA (reference sequence). The CDR3 nucleotides are TGCAGTGCTAGATCCAGGGGGACTAGCGGTTCCTACGAGCAGTACTTC. This gives the protein CSARSRGTSGSYEQYF.

This clonotype was picked up many times. The V and J genes are TRBV20-1 and TRBJ2-1, with D uncertain. Trimming removed 6 bases at V and 5 bases at J, with 14 bases between. CDR3 length equals 13 residues. Germline lookup yields CDR1 DFQATT and CDR2 SNEGSKA (reference sequence). The CDR3 DNA follows: TGCAGTGCCTCGGTGGTGGGGAACAATGAGCAGTTCTTC. It encodes CSASVVGNNEQFF.

V gene TRBV4-1 combines with J gene TRBJ2-4, with D hard to call. CDR1 is MGHRA and CDR2 is YSYEKL in the germline V gene. Trimming stripped 0 bases from V and 0 bases from J, with 9 bases between. The CDR3 consists of 16 residues. DNA for the CDR3: TGCGCCAGCAGCCAAGATAACCTTTTAGCCAAAAACATTCAGTACTTC. This codes for CASSQDNLLAKNIQYF.

This clonotype came up a few times. The chain recombines TRBV5-1 with TRBJ2-3; possibly TRBD2 for D (5 bases). The germline V gene encodes CDR1 SGHRS and CDR2 YFSETQ. With 5 bases removed from V and 8 bases from J, the gap between germline ends came to 15 bases. The CDR3 consists of 13 residues. In DNA form, the CDR3 reads TGCGCCAGCAGTCCTACTAGTTATGGTACGCAGTATTTT. Translation: CASSPTSYGTQYF.

Concerning this clonotype itself: This may stem from a read error, because a much larger clone lies one nucleotide away. The V call is TRBV28, the J call TRBJ2-5, with 10 bases identical to TRBD2. The ends lost 3 bases at V and 11 bases at J; junction bases unmatched: 9. The CDR3 loop spans 14 amino acids. Per the germline V gene, CDR1 is MDHEN and CDR2 is SYDVKM. CDR3 residues: CASSFILAGDEQYF. The CDR3 region has the DNA TGTGCCAGCAGTTTCATCCTAGCGGGAGATGAGCAGTACTTC.